This T cell receptor (beta chain) was sequenced during a study of T-cell memory formation after mild COVID-19. Notes on this clonotype: The antigen remains unidentified.

After 5'RACE with constant-segment primers, TCR alpha and TCR beta cDNA libraries carrying sample barcodes and UMIs were obtained. TCRdb reprocessed the 5' RACE reads via MiXCR and lists one record per CDR3 protein. The sample holds roughly 240,000 distinct CDR3 sequences, under 20% seen once. The V gene end was trimmed by 6 bases and the J gene end by 3 bases; junction bases not matched to a gene: 10. In germline, CDR1 is SGHTA, CDR2 FQGTGA. The CDR3 spans 15 residues. Study conclusions and caveats: Day 15 to 85 contractors were CD4/CD8 balanced; later expanders leaned CD4+.

The TCR comes from a man between 18 and 29 years old who had mild COVID-19 (a few samples of this study predate the infection). Cell type and time point are not known. This sequence joins TRBV7-3 and TRBJ1-1, with 7 bases lining up with TRBD1. Material for sequencing was PBMCs or a T cell subset sorted from them (not recorded which). CDR3 bases: TGTGCCAGCAGTTCGATCCCAGGGGGGGACACTGAAGCTTTCTTT. Its translation: CASSSIPGGDTEAFF.